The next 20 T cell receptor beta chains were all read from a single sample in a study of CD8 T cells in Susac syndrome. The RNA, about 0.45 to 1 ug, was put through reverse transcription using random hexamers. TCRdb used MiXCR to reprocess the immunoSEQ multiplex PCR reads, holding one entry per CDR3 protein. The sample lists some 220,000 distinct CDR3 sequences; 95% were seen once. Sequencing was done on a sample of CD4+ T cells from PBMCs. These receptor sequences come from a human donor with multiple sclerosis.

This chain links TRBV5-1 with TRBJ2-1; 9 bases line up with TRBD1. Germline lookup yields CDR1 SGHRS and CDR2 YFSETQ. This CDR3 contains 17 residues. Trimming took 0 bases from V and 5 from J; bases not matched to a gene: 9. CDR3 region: CASSLGYVRTGDNEQFF. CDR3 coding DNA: TGCGCCAGCAGCTTGGGCTACGTAAGGACAGGGGACAATGAGCAGTTCTTC. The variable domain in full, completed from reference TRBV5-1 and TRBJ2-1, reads KAGVTQTPRYLIKTRGQQVTLSCSPISGHRSVSWYQQTPGQGLQFLFEYFSETQRNKGNFPGRFSGRQFSNSRSEMNVSTLELGDSALYLCASSLGYVRTGDNEQFFGPGTRLTVL.

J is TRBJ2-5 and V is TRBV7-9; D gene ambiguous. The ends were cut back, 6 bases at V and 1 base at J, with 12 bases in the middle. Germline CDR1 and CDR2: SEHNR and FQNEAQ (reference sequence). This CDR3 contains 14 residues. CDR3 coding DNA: TGTGCCAGCAGGAAGTGGAACTTCCAAGAGACCCAGTACTTC. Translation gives CASRKWNFQETQYF.

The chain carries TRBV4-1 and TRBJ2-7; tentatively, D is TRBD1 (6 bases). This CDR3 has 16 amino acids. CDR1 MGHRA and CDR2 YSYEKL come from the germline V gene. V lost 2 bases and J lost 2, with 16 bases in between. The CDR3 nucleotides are TGCGCCAGCAGCCAACCCCCGGGGACATTTCCCTACGAGCAGTACTTC. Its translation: CASSQPPGTFPYEQYF.

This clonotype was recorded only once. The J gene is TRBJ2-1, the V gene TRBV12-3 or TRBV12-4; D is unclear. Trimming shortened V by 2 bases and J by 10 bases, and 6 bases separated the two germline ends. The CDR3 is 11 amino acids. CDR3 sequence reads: CASSLKGEQFF. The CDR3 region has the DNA TGTGCCAGCAGTTTAAAAGGGGAGCAGTTCTTC.

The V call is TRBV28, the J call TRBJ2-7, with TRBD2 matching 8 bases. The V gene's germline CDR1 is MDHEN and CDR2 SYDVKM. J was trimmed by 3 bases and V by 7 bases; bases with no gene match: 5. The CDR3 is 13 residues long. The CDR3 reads CASTISGNYEQYF. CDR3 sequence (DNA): TGTGCCAGCACCATTAGCGGGAACTACGAGCAGTACTTC.

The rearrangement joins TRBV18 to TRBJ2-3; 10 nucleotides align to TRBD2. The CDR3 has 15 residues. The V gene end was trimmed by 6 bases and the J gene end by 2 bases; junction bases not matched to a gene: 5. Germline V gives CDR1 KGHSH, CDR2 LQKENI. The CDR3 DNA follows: TGTGCCAGCTCCACTAGCGGGGCACACACAGATACGCAGTATTTT. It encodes CASSTSGAHTDTQYF.

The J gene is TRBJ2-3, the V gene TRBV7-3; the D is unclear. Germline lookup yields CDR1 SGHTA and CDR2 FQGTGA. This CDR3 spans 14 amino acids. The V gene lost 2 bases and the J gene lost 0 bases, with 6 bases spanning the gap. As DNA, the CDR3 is TGTGCCAGCAGCTTAGGCCCTAGCACAGATACGCAGTATTTT. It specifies CASSLGPSTDTQYF.

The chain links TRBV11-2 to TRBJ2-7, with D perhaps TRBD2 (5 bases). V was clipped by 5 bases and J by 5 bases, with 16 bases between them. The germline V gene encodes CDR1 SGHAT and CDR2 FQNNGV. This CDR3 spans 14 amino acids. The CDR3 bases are TGTGCCAGCAGCCCCGGGGTAGTTCCCGACGAGCAGTACTTC. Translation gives CASSPGVVPDEQYF.

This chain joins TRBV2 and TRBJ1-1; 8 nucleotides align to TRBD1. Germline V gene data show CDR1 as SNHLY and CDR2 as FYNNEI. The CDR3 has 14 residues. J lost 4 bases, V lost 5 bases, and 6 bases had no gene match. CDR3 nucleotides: TGTGCCAGCAGTCAAACGGGACAGGTCACTGAAGCTTTCTTT. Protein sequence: CASSQTGQVTEAFF.

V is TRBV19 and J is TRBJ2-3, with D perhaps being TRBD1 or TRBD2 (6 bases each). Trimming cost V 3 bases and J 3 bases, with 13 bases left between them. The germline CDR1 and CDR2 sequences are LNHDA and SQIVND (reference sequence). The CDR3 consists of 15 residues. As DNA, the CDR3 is TGTGCCAGTAGTATTGGGGGGCTCTTGACAGATACGCAGTATTTT. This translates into CASSIGGLLTDTQYF.

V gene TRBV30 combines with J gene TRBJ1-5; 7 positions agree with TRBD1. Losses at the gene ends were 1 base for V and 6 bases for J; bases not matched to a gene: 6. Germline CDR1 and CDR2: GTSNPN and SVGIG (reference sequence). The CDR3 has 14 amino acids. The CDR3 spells CAWSGRGASQPQHF. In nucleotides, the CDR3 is TGTGCCTGGAGTGGCAGGGGGGCGAGTCAGCCCCAGCATTTT.

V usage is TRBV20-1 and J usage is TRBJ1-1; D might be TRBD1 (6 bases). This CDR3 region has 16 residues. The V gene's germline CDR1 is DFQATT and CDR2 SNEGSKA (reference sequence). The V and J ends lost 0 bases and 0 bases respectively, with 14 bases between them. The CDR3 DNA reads TGCAGTGCTAGAGATTTGGGGGGCGCGATGAACACTGAAGCTTTCTTT. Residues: CSARDLGGAMNTEAFF.

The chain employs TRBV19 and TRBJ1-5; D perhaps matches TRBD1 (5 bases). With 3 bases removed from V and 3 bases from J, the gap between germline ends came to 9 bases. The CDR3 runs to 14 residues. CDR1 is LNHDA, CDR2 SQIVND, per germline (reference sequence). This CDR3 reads CASSMGRINQPQHF. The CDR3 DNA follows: TGTGCCAGTAGTATGGGACGGATCAATCAGCCCCAGCATTTT.

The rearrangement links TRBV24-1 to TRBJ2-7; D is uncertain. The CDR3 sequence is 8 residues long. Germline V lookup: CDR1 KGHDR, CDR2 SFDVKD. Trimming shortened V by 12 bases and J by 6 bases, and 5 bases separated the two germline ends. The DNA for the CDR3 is TGTGCCGCAAGCGAGCAGTACTTC. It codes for CAASEQYF.

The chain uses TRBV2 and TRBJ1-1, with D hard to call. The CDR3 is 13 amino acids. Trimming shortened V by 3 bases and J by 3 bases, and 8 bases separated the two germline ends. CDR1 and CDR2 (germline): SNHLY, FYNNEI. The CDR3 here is CASSDLGYTEAFF. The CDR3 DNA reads TGTGCCAGCAGTGATCTGGGCTACACTGAAGCTTTCTTT.

In DNA form, the CDR3 reads TGTGCCAGCAGTGCACCGGGAAGGGCTTTCTTT. This gives the protein CASSAPGRAFF. The chain carries TRBV6-5 and TRBJ1-1; no firm D call. This CDR3 has 11 amino acids. With 5 bases removed from V and 11 bases from J, the gap between germline ends came to 12 bases. Germline V gene lookup returns CDR1 MNHEY and CDR2 SVGAGI.

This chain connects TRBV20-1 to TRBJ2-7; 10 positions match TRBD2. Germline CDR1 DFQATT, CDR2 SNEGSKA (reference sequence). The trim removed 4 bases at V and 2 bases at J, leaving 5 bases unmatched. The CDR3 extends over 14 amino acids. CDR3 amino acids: CSATAAGGTYEQYF. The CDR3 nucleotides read TGCAGTGCTACCGCAGCGGGAGGGACCTACGAGCAGTACTTC.

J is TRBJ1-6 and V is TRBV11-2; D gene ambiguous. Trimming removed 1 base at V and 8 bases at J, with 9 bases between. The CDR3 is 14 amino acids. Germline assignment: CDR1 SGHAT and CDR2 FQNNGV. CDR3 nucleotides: TGTGCCAGCAGCTTAGTCTCGGTTGATTCACCCCTCCACTTT. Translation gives CASSLVSVDSPLHF.

The CDR3 DNA follows: TGCAGCGCGAGGGACAGTCTCTTTTCGGCCAAAAACATTCAGTACTTC. Translation gives CSARDSLFSAKNIQYF. The chain uses TRBV29-1 and TRBJ2-4; 7 bases are a match to TRBD1. The length of the CDR3 is 16 residues. Germline CDR1 SQVTM, CDR2 ANQGSEA. V was pared by 7 bases and J by 1 base, with 13 bases of the junction left unmatched.

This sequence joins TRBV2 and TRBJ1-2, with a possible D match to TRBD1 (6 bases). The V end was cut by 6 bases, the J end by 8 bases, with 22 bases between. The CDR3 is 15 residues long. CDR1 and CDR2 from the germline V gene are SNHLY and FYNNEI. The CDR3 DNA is TGTGCCAGCAGCATCGGACAGACTTGGGAGGGCGGCTACACCTTC. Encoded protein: CASSIGQTWEGGYTF.